These 9 T cell receptor beta chains share one sample of origin, sequenced in a study of cytomegalovirus exposure and HLA in healthy donors. PCR used 60 Vbeta primers and 13 Jbeta primers. Assay used: immunoSEQ multiplex PCR; TCRdb lists only in-frame clones, some missing. The sample carries approximately 280,000 clones, 70% to 90% recorded once. Sequenced sample: PBMCs. The receptors were sampled from a woman aged 18-29 years in good health and CMV-seronegative.

This chain uses TRBV18 with TRBJ1-5, with 10 bases aligning to TRBD1. The CDR3 totals 18 residues. V lost 3 bases, J lost 1 base, and 9 bases stayed unmatched. The germline gives CDR1 KGHSH, CDR2 LQKENI. The CDR3 loop is CASSPTVPGQGSNQPQHF. The CDR3 DNA reads TGTGCCAGCTCACCCACCGTCCCGGGACAGGGGAGCAATCAGCCCCAGCATTTT.

This chain joins TRBV5-1 and TRBJ1-1, with unresolved D. Germline V gene lookup returns CDR1 SGHRS and CDR2 YFSETQ. V was cut by 0 bases and J by 0 bases, with 9 bases left in between. The CDR3 has 15 amino acids. CDR3 sequence reads: CASSLGANLNTEAFF. CDR3 nucleotides: TGCGCCAGCAGCTTGGGCGCAAATTTGAACACTGAAGCTTTCTTT.

The genes are TRBV5-1 and TRBJ2-3, with D tentatively TRBD2 (5 bases). Deletions cut 2 bases from V and 6 bases from J, with 10 bases between. The CDR3 has 13 amino acids. Germline loops: CDR1 SGHRS, CDR2 YFSETQ. In DNA, the CDR3 is TGCGCCAGCAGCTTCCTTCGCGGGGATACGCAGTATTTT. This codes for CASSFLRGDTQYF.

Regarding this clone: A read error may produce the germline difference seen at one junction end. The rearrangement uses TRBV7-7 and TRBJ2-5; 10 bases match TRBD2. Per germline, CDR1 SSHAT and CDR2 FNYEAQ (reference sequence). The CDR3 is 16 residues long. As DNA, the CDR3 is TGTGCTAGCAGCTTAGCTAGCGGGGGCTACCAAGAGACCCAGTACTTC. Translation gives CASSLASGGYQETQYF.

This chain joins TRBV5-1 and TRBJ2-7; weak D call: TRBD2 (5 bases). This CDR3 is 15 amino acids long. Germline assignment: CDR1 SGHRS and CDR2 YFSETQ. The germline V and J ends were trimmed by 2 bases and 3 bases, with 15 bases remaining between them. CDR3 DNA sequence: TGCGCCAGCAGCTTTACCAGCTCGGGGTTCTACGAGCAGTACTTC. The encoded protein is CASSFTSSGFYEQYF.

V gene TRBV7-6 combines with J gene TRBJ2-3; 7 positions match TRBD2. The CDR3 runs to 15 residues. V lost 5 bases to trimming and J lost 6 bases; unmatched junction nucleotides: 11. The germline gives CDR1 SGHVS, CDR2 FNYEAQ. The CDR3 sequence is CASSALPTSVDTQYF. As DNA, the CDR3 is TGTGCCAGCAGCGCCCTCCCTACTAGCGTTGATACGCAGTATTTT.

The CDR3 DNA sequence: TGTGCCAGCAGCCAAGAGGGGGGGCCTTACTACGAGCAGTACTTC. Translating it yields CASSQEGGPYYEQYF. This chain connects TRBV4-2 to TRBJ2-7; maybe TRBD2 (7 bases). The CDR3 length is 15 residues. The ends were cut back, 0 bases at V and 3 bases at J, with 12 bases in the middle. Per germline, CDR1 LGHNA and CDR2 YNFKEQ.

This clone came up a few times. The genes are TRBV14 and TRBJ1-1; maybe TRBD1 (6 bases). V was clipped by 2 bases and J by 2 bases, with 18 bases between them. Germline assignment: CDR1 SGHDN and CDR2 FVKESK. The CDR3 has 17 amino acids. In DNA form, the CDR3 reads TGTGCCAGCAGCCAAACCGGATGGGGGCAGACAAACACTGAAGCTTTCTTT. Residues: CASSQTGWGQTNTEAFF.

V is TRBV30 and J is TRBJ2-7, with D unresolved. Germline V gene sequence: CDR1 GTSNPN, CDR2 SVGIG (reference sequence). V lost 5 bases and J 1 base, leaving 6 bases between the germline ends. The CDR3 is 11 amino acids. The DNA of the CDR3 is TGTGCCTGGGACGGGTCCTACGAGCAGTACTTC. It codes for CAWDGSYEQYF.